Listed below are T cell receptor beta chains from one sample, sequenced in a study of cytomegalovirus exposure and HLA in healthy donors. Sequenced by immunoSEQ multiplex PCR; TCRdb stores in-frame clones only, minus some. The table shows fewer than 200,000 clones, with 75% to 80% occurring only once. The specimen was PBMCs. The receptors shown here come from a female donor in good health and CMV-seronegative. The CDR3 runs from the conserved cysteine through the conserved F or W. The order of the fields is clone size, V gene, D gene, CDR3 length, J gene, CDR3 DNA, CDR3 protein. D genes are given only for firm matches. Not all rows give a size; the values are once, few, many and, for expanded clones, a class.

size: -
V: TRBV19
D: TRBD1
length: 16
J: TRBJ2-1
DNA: TGTGCCAGTAGTATGACTACAGGGGGCTCCTACAATGAGCAGTTCTTC
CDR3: CASSMTTGGSYNEQFF

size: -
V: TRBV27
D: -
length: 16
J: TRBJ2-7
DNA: TGTGCCAGCAGCCCCTCCTGGGGGACACTTCCCTACGAGCAGTACTTC
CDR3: CASSPSWGTLPYEQYF

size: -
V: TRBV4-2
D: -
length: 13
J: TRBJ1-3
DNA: TGTGCCAGCAGCCAAGATCTCGGGGATTTTTTATATTTT
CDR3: CASSQDLGDFLYF

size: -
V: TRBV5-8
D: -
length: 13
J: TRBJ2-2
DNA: TGTGCCAGCAGCTATACAGGGATCGGGGAGCTGTTTTTT
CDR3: CASSYTGIGELFF

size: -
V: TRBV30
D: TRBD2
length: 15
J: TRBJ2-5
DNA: TGTGCCTGGAGTGTCCTAGCGGGAGAAAGGGAGACCCAGTACTTC
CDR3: CAWSVLAGERETQYF

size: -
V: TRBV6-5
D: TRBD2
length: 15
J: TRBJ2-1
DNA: TGTGCCAGCAGTTATGGACTAGCGGCCTACAATGAGCAGTTCTTC
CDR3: CASSYGLAAYNEQFF

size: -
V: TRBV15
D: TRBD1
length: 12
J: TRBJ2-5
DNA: TGTGCCACCGGGACAGCCCAAGAGACCCAGTACTTC
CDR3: CATGTAQETQYF

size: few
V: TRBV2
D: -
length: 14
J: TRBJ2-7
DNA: TGTGCCAGCAGTGGGCCTAGAAGGCCCTACGAGCAGTACTTC
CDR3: CASSGPRRPYEQYF

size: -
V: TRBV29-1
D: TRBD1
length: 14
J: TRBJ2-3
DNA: TGCAGCGTTGTCCCAGGGGGCGGGGCAGATACGCAGTATTTT
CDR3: CSVVPGGGADTQYF

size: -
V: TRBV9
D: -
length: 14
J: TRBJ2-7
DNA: TGTGCCAGCAGCGTAGTGGTGGACAGCTACGAGCAGTACTTC
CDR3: CASSVVVDSYEQYF

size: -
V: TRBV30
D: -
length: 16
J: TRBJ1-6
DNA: TGTGCCTGGAGTGTAAGCCCGCGGCAGTTTGAGACACCCCTCCACTTT
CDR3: CAWSVSPRQFETPLHF

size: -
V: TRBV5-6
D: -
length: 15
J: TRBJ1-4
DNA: TGTGCCAGCAGCTTGGTAGGAGCCACTAATGAAAAACTGTTTTTT
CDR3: CASSLVGATNEKLFF

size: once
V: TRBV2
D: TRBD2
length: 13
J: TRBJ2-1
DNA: TGTGCCAGCAGACTAGCGGGAGACAATGAGCAGTTCTTC
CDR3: CASRLAGDNEQFF

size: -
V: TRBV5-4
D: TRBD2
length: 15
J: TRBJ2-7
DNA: TGTGCCAGCAGCTCAATAGCGGGAGGGCCGGGCGAGCAGTACTTC
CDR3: CASSSIAGGPGEQYF

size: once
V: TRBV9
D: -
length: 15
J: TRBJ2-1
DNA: TGTGCCAGCAGCGTAGAGCCACTAACGGCGAATGAGCAGTTCTTC
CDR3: CASSVEPLTANEQFF

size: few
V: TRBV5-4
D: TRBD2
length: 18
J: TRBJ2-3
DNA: TGTGCCAGCAGCTTGGAATCTTCGCGGGGGAGAGACACAGATACGCAGTATTTT
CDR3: CASSLESSRGRDTDTQYF

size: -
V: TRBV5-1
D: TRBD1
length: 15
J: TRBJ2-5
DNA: TGCGCCAGCAGCTTGGACAGGGGGCCGGGTGAGACCCAGTACTTC
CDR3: CASSLDRGPGETQYF

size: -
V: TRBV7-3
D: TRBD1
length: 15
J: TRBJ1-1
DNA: TGTGCCAGCAGCTTAACGGGCCAGGGGGGAACTGAAGCTTTCTTT
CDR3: CASSLTGQGGTEAFF

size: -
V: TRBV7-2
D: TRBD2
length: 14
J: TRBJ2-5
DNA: TGTGCCAGCAGCACTCGAGCGGGGCCGTTGGCCCAGTACTTC
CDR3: CASSTRAGPLAQYF

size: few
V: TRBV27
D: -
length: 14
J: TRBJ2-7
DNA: TGTGCCAGCAGTCCCTACAGTCTTACCTACGAGCAGTACTTC
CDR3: CASSPYSLTYEQYF

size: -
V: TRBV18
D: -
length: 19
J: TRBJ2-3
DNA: TGTGCCAGCTCACTATCTGCCCAGGGTAGGGCCCTTGGCACAGATACGCAGTATTTT
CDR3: CASSLSAQGRALGTDTQYF

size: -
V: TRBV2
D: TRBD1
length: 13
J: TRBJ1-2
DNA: TGTGCCAGCAGGGACAGGGGCGACTATGGCTACACCTTC
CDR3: CASRDRGDYGYTF

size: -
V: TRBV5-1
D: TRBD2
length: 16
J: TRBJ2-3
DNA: TGCGCCAGCAGCCATTTGACTAGCGGTAGCACAGATACGCAGTATTTT
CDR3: CASSHLTSGSTDTQYF

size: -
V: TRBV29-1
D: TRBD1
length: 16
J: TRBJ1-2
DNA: TGCAGCGTTGAAAACCTGACAGGGGGCATCAACTATGGCTACACCTTC
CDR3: CSVENLTGGINYGYTF

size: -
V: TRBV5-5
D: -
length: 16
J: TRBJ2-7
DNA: TGTGCCAGCAGCCCTGGGCCTATCCTCTCCTCCTACGAGCAGTACTTC
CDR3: CASSPGPILSSYEQYF

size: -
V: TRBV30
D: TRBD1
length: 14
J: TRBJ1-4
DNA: TGTGCCTGGAGTGTATGGACAGGGGATGAAAAACTGTTTTTT
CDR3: CAWSVWTGDEKLFF

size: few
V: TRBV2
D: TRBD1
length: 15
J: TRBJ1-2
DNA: TGTGCCAGCAGTCCTACGGACAGGTCGAACTATGGCTACACCTTC
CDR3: CASSPTDRSNYGYTF

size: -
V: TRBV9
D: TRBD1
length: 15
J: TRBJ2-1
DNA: TGTGCCAGCAGCGCTTCCGGGACAGGTGGGGATGAGCAGTTCTTC
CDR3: CASSASGTGGDEQFF

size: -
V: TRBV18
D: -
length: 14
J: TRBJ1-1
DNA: TGTGCCAGCTCACCTAGCCCGGAACACACTGAAGCTTTCTTT
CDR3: CASSPSPEHTEAFF

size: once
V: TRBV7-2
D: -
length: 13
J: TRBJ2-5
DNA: TGTGCCAGCAGCTTATTCGGGGGAGAGACCCAGTACTTC
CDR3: CASSLFGGETQYF

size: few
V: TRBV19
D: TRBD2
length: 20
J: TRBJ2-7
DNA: TGTGCCAGTAGTATAGGCAGGGTCAGGGTTAGAGTAGCGGGAGCTTACGAGCAGTACTTC
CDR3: CASSIGRVRVRVAGAYEQYF

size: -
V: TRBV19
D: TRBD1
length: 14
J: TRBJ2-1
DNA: TGTGCCAGTAGTCCCGGGACAGGGGGCTCGGAGCAGTTCTTC
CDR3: CASSPGTGGSEQFF

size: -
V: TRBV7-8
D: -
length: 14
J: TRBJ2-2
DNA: TGTGCCAGCAGCTTAGGGAGTTACACCGGGGAGCTGTTTTTT
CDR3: CASSLGSYTGELFF

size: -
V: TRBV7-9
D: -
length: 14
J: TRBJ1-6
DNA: TGTGCCAGCAGCTCACAGGGCGGTAATTCACCCCTCCACTTT
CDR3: CASSSQGGNSPLHF

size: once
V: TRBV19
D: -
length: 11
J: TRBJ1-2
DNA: TGTGCCAGTAGCAGGAACTATGGCTACACCTTC
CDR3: CASSRNYGYTF

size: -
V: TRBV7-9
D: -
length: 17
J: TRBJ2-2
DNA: TGTGCCAGCAGCCCCAGCGGCCCAGCCGTCGGCACCGGGGAGCTGTTTTTT
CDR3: CASSPSGPAVGTGELFF

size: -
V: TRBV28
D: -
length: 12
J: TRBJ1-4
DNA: TGTGCCAGCAGCTCGGGGGGTGAAAAACTGTTTTTT
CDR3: CASSSGGEKLFF

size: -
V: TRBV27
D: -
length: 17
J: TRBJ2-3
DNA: TGTGCCAGCAGTTTAAGTGCGGCTACACGGGATACAGATACGCAGTATTTT
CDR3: CASSLSAATRDTDTQYF

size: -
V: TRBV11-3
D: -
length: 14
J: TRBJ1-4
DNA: TGTGCCAGCAGCTTAACGAGGGCGGGGGAAAAACTGTTTTTT
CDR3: CASSLTRAGEKLFF

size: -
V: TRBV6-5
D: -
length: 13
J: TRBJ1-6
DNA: TGTGCCAGCAGTTCTAGCGGGGGTTCACCCCTCCACTTT
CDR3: CASSSSGGSPLHF

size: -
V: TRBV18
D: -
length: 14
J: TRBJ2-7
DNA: TGTGCCAGCTCACCCTCCGGGCAGCAGGGGGAGCAGTACTTC
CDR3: CASSPSGQQGEQYF

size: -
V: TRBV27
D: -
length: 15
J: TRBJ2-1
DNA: TGTGCCAGCAGTTTGACCGGGAGTCAAACCAATGAGCAGTTCTTC
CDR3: CASSLTGSQTNEQFF

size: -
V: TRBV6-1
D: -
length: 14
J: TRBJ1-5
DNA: TGTGCCAGCAGGTCGACACTTGGGAATCAGCCCCAGCATTTT
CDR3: CASRSTLGNQPQHF

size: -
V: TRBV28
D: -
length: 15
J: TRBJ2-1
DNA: TGTGCCAGCAGTTTCTCCGGGAGCGCCTACAATGAGCAGTTCTTC
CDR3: CASSFSGSAYNEQFF

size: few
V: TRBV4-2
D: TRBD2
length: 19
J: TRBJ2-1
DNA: TGTGCCAGCAGCCTGTTAGCGGGGGGAACAGGGCTAAGGTTTAATGAGCAGTTCTTC
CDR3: CASSLLAGGTGLRFNEQFF

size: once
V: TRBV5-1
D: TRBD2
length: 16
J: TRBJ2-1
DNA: TGCGCCAGCAGCCTCGGGACTAGCGGGAGGGGGAATGAGCAGTTCTTC
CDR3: CASSLGTSGRGNEQFF

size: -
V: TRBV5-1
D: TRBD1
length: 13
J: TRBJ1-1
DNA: TGCGCCAGCAGCTTTGACAGGGGGCTTGAAGCTTTCTTT
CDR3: CASSFDRGLEAFF

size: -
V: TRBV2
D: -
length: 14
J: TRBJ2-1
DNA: TGTGCCAGCAGTGAAGGGGGGGGGCTAGGCGCGCAGTTCTTC
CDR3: CASSEGGGLGAQFF

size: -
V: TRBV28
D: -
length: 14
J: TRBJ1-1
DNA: TGTGCCAGCAGTCTTCGAGGGGGGAACACTGAAGCTTTCTTT
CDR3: CASSLRGGNTEAFF

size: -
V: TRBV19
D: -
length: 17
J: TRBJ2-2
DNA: TGTGCCAGTAGTATAGATCCCCAGGGGCTGAGAACCGGGGAGCTGTTTTTT
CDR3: CASSIDPQGLRTGELFF

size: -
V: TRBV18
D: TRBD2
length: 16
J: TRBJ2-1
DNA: TGTGCCAGCTCTACGTCTAGCGGGAGAGAATACAATGAGCAGTTCTTC
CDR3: CASSTSSGREYNEQFF